The next 7 T cell receptor beta chains were all read from a single sample in a study of T cell responses to AZD1222 COVID-19 vaccine. Sequencing used immunoSEQ multiplex PCR; TCRdb keeps in-frame clones, though not all of them. The sample has approximately 100,000 clones, about 90% seen once. The sequencing used peripheral blood, collected on day 0 of AZD1222 vaccination. The receptors here all came from an adult in good health.

The chain combines TRBV3-1 (or the pseudogene TRBV3-2) with TRBJ1-2; possibly TRBD1 for D (5 bases). Trimming removed 6 bases from V and 5 bases from J, with 16 bases in between. CDR1 LGHDT and CDR2 YNNKEL come from the germline V gene (reference sequence). The CDR3 has 14 amino acids. CDR3 bases: TGTGCCAGCAGTGGGGGTGTGACGCTTTATGGCTACACCTTC. Translating it yields CASSGGVTLYGYTF.

The V gene is TRBV7-2, the J gene TRBJ1-2; D gene unclear. In germline, CDR1 is SGHTA, CDR2 FQGNSA. Trimming removed 3 bases from V and 2 bases from J, with 13 bases in between. The CDR3 length is 15 residues. This chain's CDR3 is CASSFPPMPNYGYTF. For the CDR3, the DNA is TGTGCCAGCAGCTTCCCACCGATGCCCAACTATGGCTACACCTTC. Using reference TRBV7-2 and TRBJ1-2 for the parts outside the CDR3, the full variable domain is GAGVSQSPSNKVTEKGKDVELRCDPISGHTALYWYRQSLGQGLEFLIYFQGNSAPDKSGLPSDRFSAERTGGSVSTLTIQRTQQEDSAVYLCASSFPPMPNYGYTFGSGTRLTVV.

The V gene is TRBV6-5, the J gene TRBJ1-2; D gene unclear. The germline V and J ends were trimmed by 6 bases and 1 base, with 9 bases remaining between them. CDR1 and CDR2 from the germline V gene are MNHEY and SVGAGI. This CDR3 has 13 residues. In DNA form, the CDR3 reads TGTGCCAGCAGCGCTGGGTTTAACTATGGCTACACCTTC. It is translated as CASSAGFNYGYTF.

The rearrangement joins TRBV18 to TRBJ1-1; D is ambiguous. Deletions cut 2 bases from V and 7 bases from J, with 11 bases between. The CDR3 has 13 amino acids. CDR1 and CDR2 (germline): KGHSH, LQKENI. The CDR3 spells CASSPWQADEAFF. CDR3 DNA sequence: TGTGCCAGCTCACCATGGCAGGCAGATGAAGCTTTCTTT.

V and J are TRBV11-2 and TRBJ2-7; TRBD1 is a possible D gene (6 bases). Trimming took 5 bases from V and 7 from J, leaving 21 bases between them. CDR3 length equals 15 residues. Germline V gene data show CDR1 as SGHAT and CDR2 as FQNNGV. The CDR3 bases are TGTGCCAGCAGCCCCGGGACAAACCGCCCTACGGAGCAGTACTTC. Translated, it gives CASSPGTNRPTEQYF.

Details on this clone: Other nucleotide sequences in the sample specify the same CDR3. This chain links TRBV5-1 with TRBJ1-4; no firm D call. With 0 bases removed from V and 0 bases from J, the gap between germline ends came to 6 bases. Per the germline V gene, CDR1 is SGHRS and CDR2 is YFSETQ. The CDR3 runs 15 residues. CDR3 DNA: TGCGCCAGCAGCTTGGACGTTGCAACTAATGAAAAACTGTTTTTT. Its translation is CASSLDVATNEKLFF.

A few counts support this clone. The CDR3 coding sequence is TGTGCCAGCAGCCCATTGGAGGGACAGGCGTACTTC. The encoded protein is CASSPLEGQAYF. V is TRBV7-7 and J is TRBJ2-7, with TRBD1 matching 8 bases. Germline V gives CDR1 SSHAT, CDR2 FNYEAQ (reference sequence). The CDR3 consists of 12 residues. With V trimmed by 5 bases and J by 12 bases, 9 bases remained unmatched.